This T cell receptor beta chain was identified during a study of blood T cell repertoires in COVID-19. Germline trimming cut 5 bases from V and 6 bases from J; bases unmatched to any gene: 4. Germline V gene sequence: CDR1 SEHNR, CDR2 FQNEAQ (reference sequence). This CDR3 region has 14 residues. Profiling relied on immunoSEQ multiplex PCR, and the TCRdb table lists in-frame clones only, not all of them. The sample contains some 90,000 clones, roughly nine tenths of which appear only once. The chain recombines TRBV7-9 with TRBJ1-5; 10 bases fit TRBD1. This clonotype originated in a man over 45 with acute or convalescent COVID-19. The specimen sequenced was peripheral blood. CDR3 DNA sequence: TGTGCCAGCAGCCCGGGACAGGGGTTTCAGCCCCAGCATTTT. Its translation is CASSPGQGFQPQHF.